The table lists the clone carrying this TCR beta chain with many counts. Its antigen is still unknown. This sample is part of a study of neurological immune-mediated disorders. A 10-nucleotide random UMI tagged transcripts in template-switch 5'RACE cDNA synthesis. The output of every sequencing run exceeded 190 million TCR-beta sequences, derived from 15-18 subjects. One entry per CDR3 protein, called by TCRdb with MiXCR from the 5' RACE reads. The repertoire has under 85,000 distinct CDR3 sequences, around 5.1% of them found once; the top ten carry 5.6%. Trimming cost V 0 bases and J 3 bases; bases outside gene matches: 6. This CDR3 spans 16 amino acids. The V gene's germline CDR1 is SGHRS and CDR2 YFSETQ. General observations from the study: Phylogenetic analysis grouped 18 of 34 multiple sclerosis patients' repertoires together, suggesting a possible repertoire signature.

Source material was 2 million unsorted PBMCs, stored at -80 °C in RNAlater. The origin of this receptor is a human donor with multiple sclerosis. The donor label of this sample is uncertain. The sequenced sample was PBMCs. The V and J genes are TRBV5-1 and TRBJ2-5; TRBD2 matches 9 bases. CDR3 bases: TGCGCCAGCAGCTTGGTCTTTTTAGCGGGGGAAGAGACCCAGTACTTC. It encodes CASSLVFLAGEETQYF. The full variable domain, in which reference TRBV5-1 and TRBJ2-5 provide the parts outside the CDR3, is KAGVTQTPRYLIKTRGQQVTLSCSPISGHRSVSWYQQTPGQGLQFLFEYFSETQRNKGNFPGRFSGRQFSNSRSEMNVSTLELGDSALYLCASSLVFLAGEETQYFGPGTRLLVL.